This TCR beta chain was sequenced for a study of T cells in Graves' hyperthyroidism and ophthalmopathy. Germline CDR1 DFQATT, CDR2 SNEGSKA (reference sequence). The CDR3 spans 12 residues. V was shortened by 5 bases and J by 5 bases, with 9 bases between the two germline ends. Amplified TCR beta CDR3 regions derived from RNA transcripts. In the first-round RT-PCR of the TCR CDR3, the HTBI primer set was used. One entry per CDR3 protein, called by TCRdb with MiXCR from the multiplex PCR reads. Here the sample spans over 250,000 distinct CDR3 sequences, about a sixth being singletons. The clonotype comes from a woman in her sixties or seventies with Graves' ophthalmopathy. Sequenced: blood. The J gene is TRBJ2-2, the V gene TRBV20-1, with D unclear. The DNA for the CDR3 is TGCAGTGCTGCAAGCCATACCGGGGAGCTGTTTTTT. Protein: CSAASHTGELFF.